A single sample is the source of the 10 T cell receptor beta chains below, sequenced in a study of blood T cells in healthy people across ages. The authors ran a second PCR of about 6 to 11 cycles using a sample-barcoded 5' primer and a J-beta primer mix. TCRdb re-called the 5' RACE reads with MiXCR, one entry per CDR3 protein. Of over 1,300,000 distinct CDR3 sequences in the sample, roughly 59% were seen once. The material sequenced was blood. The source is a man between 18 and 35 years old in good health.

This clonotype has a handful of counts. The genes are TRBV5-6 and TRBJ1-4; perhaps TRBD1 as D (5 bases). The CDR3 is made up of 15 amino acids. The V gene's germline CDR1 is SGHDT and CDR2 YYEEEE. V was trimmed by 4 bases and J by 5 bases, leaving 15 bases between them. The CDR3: CASSGTATRNEKLFF. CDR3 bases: TGTGCCAGCAGCGGGACCGCCACCCGGAATGAAAAACTGTTTTTT.

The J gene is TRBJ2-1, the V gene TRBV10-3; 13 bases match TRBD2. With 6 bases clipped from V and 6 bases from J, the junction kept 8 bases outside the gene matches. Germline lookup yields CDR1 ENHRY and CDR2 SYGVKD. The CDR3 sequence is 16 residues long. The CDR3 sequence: CAISVSGLAGVNEQFF. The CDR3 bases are TGTGCCATCAGCGTTTCAGGACTAGCGGGAGTCAATGAGCAGTTCTTC.

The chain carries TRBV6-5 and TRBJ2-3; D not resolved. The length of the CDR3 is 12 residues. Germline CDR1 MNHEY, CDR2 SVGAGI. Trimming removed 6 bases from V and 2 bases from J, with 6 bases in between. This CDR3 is CASRATTDTQYF. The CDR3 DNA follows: TGTGCCAGCAGGGCGACCACAGATACGCAGTATTTT.

CDR3 sequence: CASRKRASYNEQFF. The CDR3 DNA is TGTGCCAGCAGAAAGCGGGCCTCCTACAATGAGCAGTTCTTC. The chain links TRBV6-5 to TRBJ2-1; perhaps TRBD2 as D (6 bases). The V gene lost 6 bases and the J gene lost 0 bases, with 9 bases spanning the gap. Germline V gene data show CDR1 as MNHEY and CDR2 as SVGAGI. The CDR3 totals 14 residues.

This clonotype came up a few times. The DNA for the CDR3 is TGCAGTGCTCGTGGGACAGGGGGTACTCGCTATGGCTACACCTTC. It is translated as CSARGTGGTRYGYTF. V and J are TRBV20-1 and TRBJ1-2, with 11 positions matching TRBD1. The CDR3 loop spans 15 amino acids. Looked up from germline, CDR1 is DFQATT and CDR2 is SNEGSKA (reference sequence). V trimming: 5 bases; J trimming: 4 bases; junction bases outside the gene matches: 9.

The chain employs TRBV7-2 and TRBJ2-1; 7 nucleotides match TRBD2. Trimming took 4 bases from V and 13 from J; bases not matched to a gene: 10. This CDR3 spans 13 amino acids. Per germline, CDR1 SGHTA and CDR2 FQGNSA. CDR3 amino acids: CASSWDWRETQFF. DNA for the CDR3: TGTGCCAGCAGCTGGGACTGGCGGGAGACCCAGTTCTTC. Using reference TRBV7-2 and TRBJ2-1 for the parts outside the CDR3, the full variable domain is GAGVSQSPSNKVTEKGKDVELRCDPISGHTALYWYRQSLGQGLEFLIYFQGNSAPDKSGLPSDRFSAERTGGSVSTLTIQRTQQEDSAVYLCASSWDWRETQFFGPGTRLTVL.

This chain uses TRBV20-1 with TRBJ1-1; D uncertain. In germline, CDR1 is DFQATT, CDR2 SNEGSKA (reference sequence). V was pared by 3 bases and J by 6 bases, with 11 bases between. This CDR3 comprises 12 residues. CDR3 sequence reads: CSASSRLPEAFF. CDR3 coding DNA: TGCAGTGCTAGCTCCAGATTGCCTGAAGCTTTCTTT.

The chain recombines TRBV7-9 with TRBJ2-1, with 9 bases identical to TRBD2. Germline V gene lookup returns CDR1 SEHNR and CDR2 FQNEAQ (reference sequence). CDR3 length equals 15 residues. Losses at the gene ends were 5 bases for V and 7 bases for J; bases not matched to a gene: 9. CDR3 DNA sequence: TGTGCCAGCAGCCCAGCGGGAGGCCGAAGGAATGAGCAGTTCTTC. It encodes CASSPAGGRRNEQFF.

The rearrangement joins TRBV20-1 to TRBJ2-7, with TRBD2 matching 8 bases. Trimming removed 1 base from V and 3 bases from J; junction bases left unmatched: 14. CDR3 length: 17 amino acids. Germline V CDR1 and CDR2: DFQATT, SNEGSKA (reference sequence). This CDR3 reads CSARGGGGPSHRYEQYF. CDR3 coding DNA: TGCAGTGCTAGAGGGGGCGGGGGGCCCTCTCACCGCTACGAGCAGTACTTC.

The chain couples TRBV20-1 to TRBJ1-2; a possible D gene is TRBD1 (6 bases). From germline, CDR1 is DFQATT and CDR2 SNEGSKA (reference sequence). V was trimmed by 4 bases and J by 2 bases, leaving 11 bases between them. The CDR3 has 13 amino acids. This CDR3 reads CSATDRPNYGYTF. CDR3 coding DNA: TGCAGTGCTACCGACAGGCCGAACTATGGCTACACCTTC.